This T cell receptor (beta chain) came from a study of control samples from healthy donors and cancer patients. Profiled with immunoSEQ multiplex PCR; TCRdb holds only in-frame clones, not every one. The sample has roughly 400,000 clones, 80% to 95% seen once. The table lists this clone with a few counts. This CDR3 comprises 12 residues. The germline V gene encodes CDR1 SEHNR and CDR2 FQNEAQ (reference sequence). V was clipped by 0 bases and J by 9 bases, with 3 bases between them. The chain employs TRBV7-9 and TRBJ1-6, with no clear D. Sequenced input: PBMCs. This TCR derives from a man between 40 and 49 years old with head and neck cancer. CDR3 sequence (DNA): TGTGCCAGCAGCTTAGCGAGTTCACCCCTCCACTTT. As protein: CASSLASSPLHF.